The next 2 T cell receptor beta chains were all read from a single sample in a study of blood T cell repertoires in COVID-19. Measured with immunoSEQ multiplex PCR; TCRdb has only the in-frame clones, and not every one. Among 4,000 to 5,000 clones listed, around 89% were seen once. Sequences were obtained from peripheral blood. These receptors all stem from a man in his 70s with COVID-19, enrolled during active disease.

The chain is built from TRBV14 and TRBJ2-3; 8 bases fit TRBD1. This CDR3 comprises 14 residues. V trimming: 3 bases; J trimming: 2 bases; junction bases outside the gene matches: 1. Germline values: CDR1 SGHDN, CDR2 FVKESK. The CDR3 loop is CASSQGQATDTQYF. CDR3 coding DNA: TGTGCCAGCAGCCAGGGACAGGCCACAGATACGCAGTATTTT. The full variable domain, with the rest looked up from reference TRBV14 and TRBJ2-3, is EAGVTQFPSHSVIEKGQTVTLRCDPISGHDNLYWYRRVMGKEIKFLLHFVKESKQDESGMPNNRFLAERTGGTYSTLKVQPAELEDSGVYFCASSQGQATDTQYFGPGTRLTVL.

This clone appeared a few times. The gene calls are TRBV11-2 and TRBJ2-2; the D is unclear. V shed 1 base and J shed 10 bases, with 13 bases lying between them. The CDR3 has 14 residues. The germline V gene has CDR1 SGHAT and CDR2 FQNNGV. The CDR3 reads CASSLGKPGVELFF. The CDR3 region has the DNA TGTGCCAGCAGCTTAGGTAAACCCGGAGTGGAGCTGTTTTTT.